Below are 17 T cell receptor beta chains sequenced from a single sample in a study of blood T cell repertoires in COVID-19. TCRdb's copy holds only in-frame clones and misses some; the assay was immunoSEQ multiplex PCR. The table lists 100,000 to 150,000 clones, about 89% of them singletons. Material: peripheral blood. The receptors shown here come from a man between 50 and 59 years old with active or convalescent COVID-19.

The rearrangement uses TRBV24-1 and TRBJ1-1, with TRBD1 matching 10 bases. CDR3 length: 15 amino acids. After removal of 5 bases from V and 5 bases from J, the junction contained 7 bases not matched to a gene. CDR1 is KGHDR, CDR2 SFDVKD, per germline. CDR3 in amino acids: CATSAKTGGRTEAFF. CDR3 coding DNA: TGTGCCACCAGTGCCAAGACAGGGGGCCGGACTGAAGCTTTCTTT.

V gene TRBV20-1 combines with J gene TRBJ1-2; D perhaps matches TRBD1 (5 bases). From germline, CDR1 is DFQATT and CDR2 SNEGSKA (reference sequence). Trimming stripped 1 base from V and 7 bases from J, with 7 bases between. CDR3 length: 11 residues. CDR3 protein: CSARGGGGYTF. The DNA for the CDR3 is TGCAGTGCTAGAGGGGGGGGTGGCTACACCTTC.

The CDR3 is CASSLGPAGAYNEQFF. The CDR3 DNA reads TGTGCCAGCAGCTTAGGGCCAGCGGGGGCCTACAATGAGCAGTTCTTC. V and J are TRBV11-3 and TRBJ2-1; the match to TRBD2 covers 8 bases. This CDR3 comprises 16 residues. V shed 1 base, J shed 2 bases, and the junction held 4 bases outside the gene matches. In germline, CDR1 is SGHNT, CDR2 YENEEA.

V and J are TRBV4-1 and TRBJ1-6; maybe TRBD1 (5 bases). The CDR3 runs 16 residues. Trimming pared 0 bases from V and 7 bases from J, leaving 13 bases between. Germline assignment: CDR1 MGHRA and CDR2 YSYEKL. The DNA of the CDR3 is TGCGCCAGCAGCCAAGATCTCGGACAACAAAATTCACCCCTCCACTTT. Translated, it gives CASSQDLGQQNSPLHF.

The V and J genes are TRBV29-1 and TRBJ2-3; perhaps TRBD2 as D (6 bases). Germline CDR1 and CDR2: SQVTM and ANQGSEA. The V end was cut by 3 bases, the J end by 5 bases, with 12 bases between. This CDR3 is built from 13 residues. Written as DNA, the CDR3 is TGCAGCGTTGAGGGAGGCTTTGGAGATACGCAGTATTTT. Residues: CSVEGGFGDTQYF.

The chain combines TRBV30 with TRBJ2-1; 7 bases are a match to TRBD2. Germline CDR1 and CDR2: GTSNPN and SVGIG (reference sequence). This CDR3 is 12 amino acids long. The V segment lost 4 bases and the J segment 5 bases; nucleotides outside the gene matches: 2. The DNA for the CDR3 is TGTGCCTGGAATCTAGCGGACAATGAGCAGTTCTTC. Amino acids: CAWNLADNEQFF.

This sequence joins TRBV2 and TRBJ1-5; D remains unclear. Deletions cut 4 bases from V and 7 bases from J, with 14 bases between. Germline CDR1 reads SNHLY; CDR2 reads FYNNEI. The CDR3 totals 14 residues. CDR3 residues: CASSAGSHQQPQHF. Here the CDR3 DNA reads TGTGCCAGCAGTGCAGGCTCCCACCAACAGCCCCAGCATTTT. The full variable domain, completed using reference TRBV2 and TRBJ1-5, is EPEVTQTPSHQVTQMGQEVILRCVPISNHLYFYWYRQILGQKVEFLVSFYNNEISEKSEIFDDQFSVERPDGSNFTLKIRSTKLEDSAMYFCASSAGSHQQPQHFGDGTRLSIL.

The chain links TRBV19 to TRBJ2-5, with 8 nucleotides matching TRBD1. The CDR3 has 15 amino acids. Trimming removed 4 bases from V and 4 bases from J; junction bases left unmatched: 8. Germline V gene sequence: CDR1 LNHDA, CDR2 SQIVND (reference sequence). CDR3 sequence: CASSSSGGIGETQYF. As DNA, the CDR3 is TGTGCCAGTAGTAGCTCAGGGGGCATCGGAGAGACCCAGTACTTC.

The chain uses TRBV10-3 and TRBJ2-7, with 8 bases matching TRBD1. This CDR3 is built from 15 residues. The germline gives CDR1 ENHRY, CDR2 SYGVKD. The V segment lost 6 bases and the J segment 0 bases; nucleotides outside the gene matches: 7. CDR3 DNA sequence: TGTGCCATCAGGGATACAGGGGGGAGCTCCTACGAGCAGTACTTC. It encodes CAIRDTGGSSYEQYF.

The gene calls are TRBV7-9 and TRBJ2-7; 9 bases match TRBD1. The CDR3 extends over 16 amino acids. The V segment lost 4 bases and the J segment 2 bases; nucleotides outside the gene matches: 9. Germline CDR1 reads SEHNR; CDR2 reads FQNEAQ (reference sequence). Written as DNA, the CDR3 is TGTGCCAGCAGCTACATTCCCGGGACAGGGACCTACGAGCAGTACTTC. This codes for CASSYIPGTGTYEQYF. Based on the CDR3 plus reference TRBV7-9 and TRBJ2-7, the full variable domain is DTGVSQNPRHKITKRGQNVTFRCDPISEHNRLYWYRQTLGQGPEFLTYFQNEAQLEKSRLLSDRFSAERPKGSFSTLEIQRTEQGDSAMYLCASSYIPGTGTYEQYFGPGTRLTVT.

The genes are TRBV6-6 and TRBJ1-1; TRBD1 agrees at 8 bases. CDR1 MNHNY and CDR2 SVGAGI come from the germline V gene (reference sequence). With 5 bases clipped from V and 2 bases from J, the junction kept 4 bases outside the gene matches. The CDR3 has 14 residues. CDR3 sequence: CASSQGTGNTEAFF. In DNA, the CDR3 is TGTGCCAGCAGTCAAGGGACAGGAAACACTGAAGCTTTCTTT.

In nucleotides, the CDR3 is TGTGCCAGCAGTGCGGACAGGTTTGGGTCACCCCTCCACTTT. It specifies CASSADRFGSPLHF. The rearrangement links TRBV27 to TRBJ1-6, with 7 nucleotides matching TRBD1. Germline CDR1 and CDR2: MNHEY and SMNVEV (reference sequence). The length of the CDR3 is 14 residues. V dropped 5 bases and J dropped 10; count of bases not matched to a gene: 8.

This clone was found once. The J gene is TRBJ2-1, the V gene TRBV5-1; 8 positions match TRBD2. Per the germline V gene, CDR1 is SGHRS and CDR2 is YFSETQ. V dropped 0 bases and J dropped 7; count of bases not matched to a gene: 3. CDR3 length: 14 amino acids. The CDR3 is CASSLDSGKNEQFF. DNA of the CDR3: TGCGCCAGCAGCTTGGATAGCGGGAAAAATGAGCAGTTCTTC. The full variable domain, in which reference TRBV5-1 and TRBJ2-1 provide the parts outside the CDR3, is KAGVTQTPRYLIKTRGQQVTLSCSPISGHRSVSWYQQTPGQGLQFLFEYFSETQRNKGNFPGRFSGRQFSNSRSEMNVSTLELGDSALYLCASSLDSGKNEQFFGPGTRLTVL.

This sequence joins TRBV18 and TRBJ1-3; D remains ambiguous. This CDR3 comprises 16 residues. Germline-derived CDR1 and CDR2 are KGHSH and LQKENI. Trimming left V 2 bases short and J 3 bases short, with 14 bases between. In DNA, the CDR3 is TGTGCCAGCTCACCATTCGGCTTGGAGAGTGGAAACACCATATATTTT. As protein: CASSPFGLESGNTIYF.

The gene calls are TRBV30 and TRBJ2-2, with D possibly TRBD2 on 5 matching bases. CDR3 length: 13 amino acids. Germline V gene lookup returns CDR1 GTSNPN and CDR2 SVGIG (reference sequence). V dropped 0 bases and J dropped 5 bases, with 7 bases sitting between them. CDR3 loop: CAWSVRETGELFF. The CDR3 nucleotides read TGTGCCTGGAGTGTACGGGAAACCGGGGAGCTGTTTTTT. The complete variable domain, with remaining parts taken from reference TRBV30 and TRBJ2-2, reads SQTIHQWPATLVQPVGSPLSLECTVEGTSNPNLYWYRQAAGRGLQLLFYSVGIGQISSEVPQNLSASRPQDRQFILSSKKLLLSDSGFYLCAWSVRETGELFFGEGSRLTVL.

The chain links TRBV21-1 to TRBJ1-2; no DNA check was done on the table's D call, TRBD1. TRBV21-1 is marked as a pseudogene. The CDR3 is 15 residues long. The CDR3 bases are TGTGCCAGCAAAGGCCTCCCCAGGGGTATTAATGGCTACACCTTC. This encodes CASKGLPRGINGYTF.

V and J are TRBV27 and TRBJ2-2; TRBD1 is a possible D gene (5 bases). V gave up 2 bases and J gave up 1 base, with 5 bases separating them. The CDR3 spans 14 residues. Germline lookup yields CDR1 MNHEY and CDR2 SMNVEV (reference sequence). The CDR3 DNA reads as TGTGCCAGCAGTTTAGACAGGAACACCGGGGAGCTGTTTTTT. Its translation is CASSLDRNTGELFF.